The following is a T cell receptor (beta chain) sequence with its context. The antigen it recognizes is unknown. The sample belongs to a study of monozygotic twins with inflammatory bowel disease (dated by TCRdb to between 2019 and 2020). About the study as a whole: A total of some 30 monozygotic twin pairs were included in the full study, comprising nine German pairs (four IBD-concordant, five IBD-discordant) and 19 IBD-discordant Danish pairs. Each individual had, on average, about 151 000 unique TCRalpha sequences and 181 000 unique TCRbeta sequences available for analysis. The search for disease-associated traits relied mainly on comparing IBD patients with their genetically identical healthy co-twins within discordant pairs.

From each donor, a 2.5 ml peripheral blood sample was drawn into PAXgene tubes and stored at -80 degrees C. Without any T cell sorting, total RNA was extracted from whole blood using the PAXgene blood miRNA kit on an automated QIAcube. Peripheral blood from monozygotic twin pairs concordant or discordant for inflammatory bowel disease was subjected to deep TCRalpha and TCRbeta repertoire profiling with unique molecular barcoding. Smoking habits were recorded for all twin pairs, and individuals were classified as current, former or never smokers. The investigation overall reported the following: Distinction between different T cell subtypes could not be achieved in the analysis. The results gave no support for a single strong signal or clonotype linked to IBD. IBD patients shared fewer clonotypes with other individuals than healthy twins did, most markedly in patients showing signs of disease activity. Because patients received different immunosuppressive treatments, the repertoires may have picked up extra background noise and variability between individuals. Repertoire similarity did not differ between concordant and discordant twins, possibly due to limited statistical power. A decrease in TCRbeta repertoire diversity, as measured by inverse Simpson index, was observed in IBD patients compared with their healthy co-twins.

Receptors were amplified or captured by 5' RACE. Preparation of each TCR library used approximately 4,000 ng of total RNA. For each sample, cDNA synthesis with SMARTScribe reverse transcriptase was split into eight separate reactions. During cDNA synthesis, template switching was used to introduce unique molecular identifiers that contained a 6-nucleotide sample barcode. TCRalpha and TCRbeta cDNA was amplified in two nested PCRs of about 16 and 10 cycles, and bead purification was carried out after each PCR. Before amplification, the cDNA was treated with uracil DNA-glycosylase and purified using the QIAquick PCR purification kit. In the second PCR, Illumina TruSeq-compatible adapters and sample-specific barcodes were added. Library quality and concentration were assessed using TapeStation and Qubit, and 5 ng of each library was pooled. The pooled libraries were sequenced with 2 x 100 bp reads and custom sequencing primers on an Illumina HiSeq2500 single-index Rapid Run. Per the authors' processing: MiGEC version 1.2.6 was used for UMI-based consensus assembly to correct PCR and sequencing errors. V(D)J alignment, clonotype assembly and CDR3 extraction were performed with MiXCR version 2.1.1. To normalise gene usage, clonotype sharing and MAIT/NKT TCR abundance, the analysis used the top 1000, 10 000 and 20 000 clonotypes per sample. Diversity was computed as the inverse Simpson index with the vegan R package after downsampling to 27 000 UMIs. Paired Mann-Whitney U tests were applied to discordant twin pairs, and Benjamini-Hochberg correction was used for multiple testing. TCRdb reprocessed the reads, so every CDR3 protein sequence counts as one entry and DNA is not shown. The V and J calls come from TCRdb's annotation, not from the publication. This sample's table has entries for nearly 450,000 distinct CDR3 sequences. The ten largest clones take up roughly 2.2% of the sample.

The CDR3 goes from the cysteine to the phenylalanine over 15 residues. Only the protein is on record. The V and J genes are TRBV5-7 and TRBJ2-5; TCRdb's D call of TRBD1 is untestable without DNA. TRBV5-7 is assigned to the ORF class and has an uncertain function. Sequencing was carried out using blood. The clonotype originates from a human donor with ulcerative colitis or Crohn's disease, or a healthy co-twin of an affected twin (not recorded which). The CDR3 protein sequence reads: CAYEGGSREKETQYF.